The next 11 T cell receptor beta chains were all read from a single sample in a study of blood T cell repertoires in COVID-19. The method was immunoSEQ multiplex PCR; TCRdb's version includes in-frame clones alone and lacks a portion of them. The sample lists under 40,000 clones; 87% were seen once. The sample was peripheral blood. These receptors were obtained from a man in his fifties or sixties with active or convalescent COVID-19.

The CDR3 bases are TGTGCCATCAGTGCCCCGGACAGGACAACTGAAGCTTTCTTT. This encodes CAISAPDRTTEAFF. The chain uses TRBV10-3 and TRBJ1-1; 7 bases match TRBD1. The junction had 7 bases not matched to a gene; V was cut back by 4 bases and J by 5 bases. In germline, CDR1 is ENHRY, CDR2 SYGVKD. The CDR3 is 14 residues long.

This chain uses TRBV5-1 with TRBJ2-3; 8 nucleotides match TRBD2. The ends lost 4 bases at V and 5 bases at J; junction bases unmatched: 6. The CDR3 is 14 residues long. The germline CDR1 and CDR2 sequences are SGHRS and YFSETQ. Here the CDR3 DNA reads TGCGCCAGCAGCCCAAGCGGGAGCGGAGATACGCAGTATTTT. It yields the protein CASSPSGSGDTQYF.

The chain recombines TRBV7-3 with TRBJ2-7, with a tentative D call TRBD2 (5 bases). The CDR3 extends over 15 amino acids. V was trimmed by 5 bases and J by 2 bases, leaving 16 bases between them. CDR1 and CDR2 (germline): SGHTA, FQGTGA. CDR3 nucleotides: TGTGCCAGCAGCCCCAACGGCGGGCAGGCCTACGAGCAGTACTTC. It specifies CASSPNGGQAYEQYF.

The rearrangement links TRBV5-1 to TRBJ1-4; D might be TRBD1 (6 bases). Looked up from germline, CDR1 is SGHRS and CDR2 is YFSETQ. The CDR3 loop spans 14 amino acids. The V and J ends lost 4 bases and 3 bases respectively, with 10 bases between them. The CDR3 region is CASSVEGANEKLFF. The CDR3 DNA reads as TGCGCCAGCAGCGTGGAGGGGGCTAATGAAAAACTGTTTTTT.

This chain connects TRBV3-1 (or the pseudogene TRBV3-2) to TRBJ2-1; 8 positions match TRBD2. The ends lost 5 bases at V and 2 bases at J; junction bases unmatched: 14. The CDR3 is made up of 18 amino acids. The germline CDR1 and CDR2 sequences are LGHDT and YNNKEL (reference sequence). The CDR3 protein is CASSGYSGGRGTYNEQFF. CDR3 coding DNA: TGTGCCAGCAGCGGCTACAGCGGGGGCCGGGGGACCTACAATGAGCAGTTCTTC.

V gene TRBV4-1 combines with J gene TRBJ1-3, with TRBD1 as a possible D gene (6 bases). Germline lookup yields CDR1 MGHRA and CDR2 YSYEKL. The length of the CDR3 is 15 residues. V gave up 4 bases and J gave up 4 bases, with 14 bases separating them. The CDR3 DNA reads TGCGCCAGCAGCCGGGACAATCGCAGGGGAAACACCATATATTTT. Translation: CASSRDNRRGNTIYF.

V is TRBV28 and J is TRBJ2-7; 9 bases agree with TRBD1. V trimming: 6 bases; J trimming: 1 base; junction bases outside the gene matches: 7. The CDR3 has 15 amino acids. Germline V gene data show CDR1 as MDHEN and CDR2 as SYDVKM. The CDR3 here is CASSSAGTGSYEQYF. In nucleotides, the CDR3 is TGTGCCAGCAGCTCAGCCGGGACAGGGTCCTACGAGCAGTACTTC.

The chain recombines TRBV6-5 with TRBJ2-7; weak D call: TRBD2 (6 bases). CDR3 length equals 15 residues. V gave up 0 bases and J gave up 3 bases, with 12 bases separating them. The germline V gene has CDR1 MNHEY and CDR2 SVGAGI. In DNA form, the CDR3 reads TGTGCCAGCAGTTACTCAGGCAGGGAGGACTACGAGCAGTACTTC. The encoded protein is CASSYSGREDYEQYF.

The V call is TRBV25-1, the J call TRBJ2-2; 8 nucleotides agree with TRBD1. The CDR3 sequence is 16 residues long. V shed 5 bases and J 2 bases; nucleotides not matched to a gene: 7. CDR1 is MGHDK and CDR2 is SYGVNS in the germline V gene. This CDR3 reads CASSFRTGSNTGELFF. The CDR3 bases are TGTGCCAGCAGTTTTCGGACAGGGTCAAACACCGGGGAGCTGTTTTTT.

V and J are TRBV5-1 and TRBJ1-2; 8 bases map to TRBD1. V lost 0 bases to trimming and J lost 6 bases; unmatched junction nucleotides: 4. This CDR3 is built from 14 residues. Germline V gives CDR1 SGHRS, CDR2 YFSETQ. For the CDR3, the DNA is TGCGCCAGCAGCTTGGGGGACAGGACCCATGGCTACACCTTC. Its translation: CASSLGDRTHGYTF.

This clone was seen only a few times. The gene calls are TRBV3-1 (or the pseudogene TRBV3-2) and TRBJ1-6; 8 bases fit TRBD1. Germline CDR1 LGHDT, CDR2 YNNKEL (reference sequence). The V segment lost 2 bases and the J segment 7 bases; nucleotides outside the gene matches: 4. CDR3 length: 15 amino acids. The CDR3 loop reads CASSQLDRENSPLHF. CDR3 DNA: TGTGCCAGCAGCCAACTGGACAGGGAAAATTCACCCCTCCACTTT.